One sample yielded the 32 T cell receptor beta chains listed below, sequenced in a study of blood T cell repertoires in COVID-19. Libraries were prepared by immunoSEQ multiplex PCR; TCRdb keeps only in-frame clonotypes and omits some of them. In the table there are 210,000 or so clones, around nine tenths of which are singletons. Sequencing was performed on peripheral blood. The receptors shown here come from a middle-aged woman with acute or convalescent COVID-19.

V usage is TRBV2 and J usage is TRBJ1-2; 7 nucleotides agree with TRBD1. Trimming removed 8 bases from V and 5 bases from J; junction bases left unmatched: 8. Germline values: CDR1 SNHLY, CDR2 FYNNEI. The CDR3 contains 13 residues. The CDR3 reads CASRDSQLYGYTF. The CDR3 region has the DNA TGTGCCAGCCGGGACAGCCAACTATATGGCTACACCTTC.

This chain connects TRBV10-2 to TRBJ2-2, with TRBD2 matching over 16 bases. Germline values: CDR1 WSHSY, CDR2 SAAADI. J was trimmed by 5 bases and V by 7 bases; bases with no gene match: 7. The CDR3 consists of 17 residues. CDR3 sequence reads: CASTPGLAGGKTGELFF. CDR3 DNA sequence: TGCGCCAGCACCCCGGGACTAGCGGGGGGGAAAACCGGGGAGCTGTTTTTT.

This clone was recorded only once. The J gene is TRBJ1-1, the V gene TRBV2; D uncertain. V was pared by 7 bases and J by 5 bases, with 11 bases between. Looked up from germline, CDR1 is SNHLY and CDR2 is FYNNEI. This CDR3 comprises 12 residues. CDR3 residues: CASNLGATEAFF. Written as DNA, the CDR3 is TGTGCCAGCAACCTTGGAGCTACTGAAGCTTTCTTT.

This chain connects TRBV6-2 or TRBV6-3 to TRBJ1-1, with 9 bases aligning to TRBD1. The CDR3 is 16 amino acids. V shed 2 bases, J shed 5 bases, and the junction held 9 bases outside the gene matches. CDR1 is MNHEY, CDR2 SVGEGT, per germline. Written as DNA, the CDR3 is TGTGCCAGCAGTTACCCCCGGGACAGGGAGGTAACTGAAGCTTTCTTT. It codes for CASSYPRDREVTEAFF.

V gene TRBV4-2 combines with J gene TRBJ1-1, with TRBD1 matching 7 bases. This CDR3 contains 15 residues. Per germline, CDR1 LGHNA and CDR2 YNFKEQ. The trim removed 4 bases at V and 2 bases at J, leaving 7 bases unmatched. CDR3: CASSREDRANTEAFF. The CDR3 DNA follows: TGTGCCAGCAGCCGCGAAGACAGGGCTAACACTGAAGCTTTCTTT.

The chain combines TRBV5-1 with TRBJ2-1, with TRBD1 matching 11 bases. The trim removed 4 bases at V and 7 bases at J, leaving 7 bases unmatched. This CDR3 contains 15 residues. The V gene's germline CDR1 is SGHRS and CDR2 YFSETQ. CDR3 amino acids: CASSTTGTGGNEQFF. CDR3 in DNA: TGCGCCAGCAGCACGACCGGGACAGGGGGGAATGAGCAGTTCTTC.

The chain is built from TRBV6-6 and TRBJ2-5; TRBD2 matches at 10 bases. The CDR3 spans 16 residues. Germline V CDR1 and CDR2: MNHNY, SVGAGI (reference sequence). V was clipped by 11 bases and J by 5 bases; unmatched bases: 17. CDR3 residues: CAPLPDQRGGRETQYF. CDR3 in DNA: TGTGCCCCTCTGCCCGACCAGCGGGGGGGCCGGGAGACCCAGTACTTC.

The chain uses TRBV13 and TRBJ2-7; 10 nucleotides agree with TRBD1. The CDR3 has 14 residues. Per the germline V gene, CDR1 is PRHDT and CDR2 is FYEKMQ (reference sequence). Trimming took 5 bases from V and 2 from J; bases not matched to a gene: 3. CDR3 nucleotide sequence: TGTGCCAGCAGCCTCGGACAGGGGGCCTACGAGCAGTACGTC. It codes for CASSLGQGAYEQYV.

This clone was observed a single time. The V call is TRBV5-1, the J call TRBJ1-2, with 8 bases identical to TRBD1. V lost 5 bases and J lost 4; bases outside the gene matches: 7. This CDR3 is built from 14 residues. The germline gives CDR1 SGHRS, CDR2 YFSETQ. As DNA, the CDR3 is TGCGCCAGCAGACTTACAGGGGGGAGCTATGGCTACACCTTC. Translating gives CASRLTGGSYGYTF.

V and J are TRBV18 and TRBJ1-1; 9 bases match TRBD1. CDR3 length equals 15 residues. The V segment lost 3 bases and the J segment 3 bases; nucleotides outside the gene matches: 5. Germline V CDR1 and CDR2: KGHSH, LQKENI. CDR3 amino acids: CASSPGQGRHTEAFF. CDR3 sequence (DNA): TGTGCCAGCTCACCCGGACAGGGGCGGCACACTGAAGCTTTCTTT.

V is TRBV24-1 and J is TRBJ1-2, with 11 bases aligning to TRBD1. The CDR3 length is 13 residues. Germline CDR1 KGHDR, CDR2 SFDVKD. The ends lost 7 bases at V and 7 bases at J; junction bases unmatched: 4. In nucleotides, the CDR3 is TGTGCCACCAGCGGACAGGGGGCAGGTGGCTACACCTTC. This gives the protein CATSGQGAGGYTF.

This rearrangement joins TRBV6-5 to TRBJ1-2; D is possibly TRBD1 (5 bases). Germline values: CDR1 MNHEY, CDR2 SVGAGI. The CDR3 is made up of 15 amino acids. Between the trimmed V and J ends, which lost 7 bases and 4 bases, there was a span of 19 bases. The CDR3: CASTLVGVGAYGYTF. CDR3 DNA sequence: TGTGCCAGCACCTTAGTAGGGGTCGGTGCCTATGGCTACACCTTC.

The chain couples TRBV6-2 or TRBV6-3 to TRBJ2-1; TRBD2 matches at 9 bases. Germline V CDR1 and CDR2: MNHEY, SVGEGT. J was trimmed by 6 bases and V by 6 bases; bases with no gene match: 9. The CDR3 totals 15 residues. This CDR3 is CASSRPGLAGNEQFF. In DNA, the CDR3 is TGTGCCAGCAGCCGGCCGGGACTAGCAGGCAATGAGCAGTTCTTC.

In DNA, the CDR3 is TGCGCCAGCAGCGTATTCAATGAGCAGTTCTTC. This gives the protein CASSVFNEQFF. The rearrangement uses TRBV5-1 and TRBJ2-1, with D unresolved. Trimming removed 4 bases from V and 6 bases from J, with 5 bases in between. The CDR3 runs to 11 residues. The germline gives CDR1 SGHRS, CDR2 YFSETQ. Drawing the rest from reference TRBV5-1 and TRBJ2-1, the complete variable domain is KAGVTQTPRYLIKTRGQQVTLSCSPISGHRSVSWYQQTPGQGLQFLFEYFSETQRNKGNFPGRFSGRQFSNSRSEMNVSTLELGDSALYLCASSVFNEQFFGPGTRLTVL.

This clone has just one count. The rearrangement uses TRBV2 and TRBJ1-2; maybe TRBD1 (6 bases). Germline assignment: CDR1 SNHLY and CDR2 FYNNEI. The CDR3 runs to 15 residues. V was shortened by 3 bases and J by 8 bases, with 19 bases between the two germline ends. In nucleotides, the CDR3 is TGTGCCAGCAGTGACCTGGGGGCCAGGGAAAACGGCTACACCTTC. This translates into CASSDLGARENGYTF.

CDR3 nucleotide sequence: TGTGCCAGCAATAGACAGGGGGCAGATGAGCAGTTCTTC. As protein: CASNRQGADEQFF. The rearrangement joins TRBV2 to TRBJ2-1, with 10 bases aligning to TRBD1. This CDR3 has 13 residues. Trimming took 7 bases from V and 8 from J; bases not matched to a gene: 5. The germline gives CDR1 SNHLY, CDR2 FYNNEI. The variable domain in full, with the rest retrieved from reference TRBV2 and TRBJ2-1, is EPEVTQTPSHQVTQMGQEVILRCVPISNHLYFYWYRQILGQKVEFLVSFYNNEISEKSEIFDDQFSVERPDGSNFTLKIRSTKLEDSAMYFCASNRQGADEQFFGPGTRLTVL.

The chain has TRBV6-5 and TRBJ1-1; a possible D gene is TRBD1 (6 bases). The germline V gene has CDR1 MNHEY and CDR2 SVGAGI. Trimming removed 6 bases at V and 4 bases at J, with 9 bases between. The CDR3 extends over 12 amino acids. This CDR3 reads CASSRGRTEAFF. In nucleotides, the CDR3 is TGTGCCAGCAGCAGGGGACGCACTGAAGCTTTCTTT.

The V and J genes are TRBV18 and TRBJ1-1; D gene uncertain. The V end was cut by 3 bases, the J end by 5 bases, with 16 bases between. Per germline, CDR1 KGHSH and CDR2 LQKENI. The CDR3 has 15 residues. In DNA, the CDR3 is TGTGCCAGCTCACCTCGTCAGGTCGATAATACTGAAGCTTTCTTT. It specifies CASSPRQVDNTEAFF.

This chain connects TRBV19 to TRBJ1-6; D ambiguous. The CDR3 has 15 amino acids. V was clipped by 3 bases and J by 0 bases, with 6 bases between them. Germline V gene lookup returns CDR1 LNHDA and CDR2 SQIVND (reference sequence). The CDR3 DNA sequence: TGTGCCAGTAGTATCTTGCGCTCCTATAATTCACCCCTCCACTTT. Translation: CASSILRSYNSPLHF.

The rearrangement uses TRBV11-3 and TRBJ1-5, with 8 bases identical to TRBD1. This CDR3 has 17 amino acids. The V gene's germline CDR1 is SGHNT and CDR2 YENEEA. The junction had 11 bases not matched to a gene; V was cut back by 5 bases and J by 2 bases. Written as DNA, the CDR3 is TGTGCCAGCAGCACACGGGACAGGTTCTATGGCAATCAGCCCCAGCATTTT. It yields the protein CASSTRDRFYGNQPQHF.

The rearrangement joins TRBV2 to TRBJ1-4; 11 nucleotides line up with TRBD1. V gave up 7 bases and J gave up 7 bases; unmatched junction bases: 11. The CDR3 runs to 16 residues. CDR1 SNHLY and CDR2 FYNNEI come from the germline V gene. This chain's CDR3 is CASTVGQGVVSEKLFF. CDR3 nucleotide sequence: TGTGCCAGCACTGTGGGACAGGGGGTCGTCAGTGAAAAACTGTTTTTT.

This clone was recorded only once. The DNA of the CDR3 is TGTGCCAGCACCCTCGGGGCAGGGGGTAGGGAAGCTTTCTTT. As protein: CASTLGAGGREAFF. V gene TRBV7-2 combines with J gene TRBJ1-1; the match to TRBD1 covers 7 bases. The trim removed 7 bases at V and 8 bases at J, leaving 13 bases unmatched. The CDR3 sequence is 14 residues long. The germline V gene encodes CDR1 SGHTA and CDR2 FQGNSA. Full variable domain (missing parts from reference TRBV7-2 and TRBJ1-1): GAGVSQSPSNKVTEKGKDVELRCDPISGHTALYWYRQSLGQGLEFLIYFQGNSAPDKSGLPSDRFSAERTGGSVSTLTIQRTQQEDSAVYLCASTLGAGGREAFFGQGTRLTVV.

The DNA for the CDR3 is TGCGCCAGCAGCCAGACAGGGGGGAAGACCGGGGAGCTGTTTTTT. Protein: CASSQTGGKTGELFF. The chain combines TRBV5-1 with TRBJ2-2; 9 positions agree with TRBD1. Germline CDR1 and CDR2: SGHRS and YFSETQ. Trimming took 4 bases from V and 5 from J; bases not matched to a gene: 6. The CDR3 has 15 amino acids.

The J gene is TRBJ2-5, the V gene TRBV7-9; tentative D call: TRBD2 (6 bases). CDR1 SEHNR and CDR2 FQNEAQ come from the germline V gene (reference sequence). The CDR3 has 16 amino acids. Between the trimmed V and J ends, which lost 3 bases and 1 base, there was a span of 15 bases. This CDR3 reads CASSFGGSQFQETQYF. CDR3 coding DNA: TGTGCCAGCAGCTTCGGGGGATCTCAATTCCAAGAGACCCAGTACTTC.

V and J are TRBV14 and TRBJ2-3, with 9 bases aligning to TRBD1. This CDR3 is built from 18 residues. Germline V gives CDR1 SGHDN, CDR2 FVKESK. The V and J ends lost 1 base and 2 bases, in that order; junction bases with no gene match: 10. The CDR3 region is CASSQVMSTGGPTDTQYF. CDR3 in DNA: TGTGCCAGCAGCCAAGTCATGAGTACAGGGGGCCCCACAGATACGCAGTATTTT.

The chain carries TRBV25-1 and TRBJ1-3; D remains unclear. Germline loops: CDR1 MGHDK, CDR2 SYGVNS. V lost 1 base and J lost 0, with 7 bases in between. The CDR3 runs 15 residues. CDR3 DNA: TGTGCCAGCAGTGAATTTAGCACCTCTGGAAACACCATATATTTT. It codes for CASSEFSTSGNTIYF.

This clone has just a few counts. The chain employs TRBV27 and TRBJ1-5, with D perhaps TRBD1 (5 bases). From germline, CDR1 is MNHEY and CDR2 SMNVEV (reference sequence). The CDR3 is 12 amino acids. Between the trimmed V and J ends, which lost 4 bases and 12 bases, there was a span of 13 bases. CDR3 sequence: CASSSQDGRQHF. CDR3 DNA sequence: TGTGCCAGCAGTTCACAGGACGGTCGCCAGCATTTT.

Written as DNA, the CDR3 is TGCAGCGCCCGACGGGGGGCAAATGAAGCTTTCTTT. Translation: CSARRGANEAFF. The V gene is TRBV29-1, the J gene TRBJ1-1; D perhaps matches TRBD1 (6 bases). Germline-derived CDR1 and CDR2 are SQVTM and ANQGSEA. The CDR3 consists of 12 residues. The ends were cut back, 7 bases at V and 7 bases at J, with 16 bases in the middle.

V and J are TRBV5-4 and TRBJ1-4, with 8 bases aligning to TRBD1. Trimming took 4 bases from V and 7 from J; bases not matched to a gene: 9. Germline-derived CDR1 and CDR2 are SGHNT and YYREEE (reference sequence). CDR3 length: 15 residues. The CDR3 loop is CASSVTGTGGEKLFF. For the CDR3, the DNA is TGTGCCAGCAGCGTTACCGGGACAGGAGGTGAAAAACTGTTTTTT.

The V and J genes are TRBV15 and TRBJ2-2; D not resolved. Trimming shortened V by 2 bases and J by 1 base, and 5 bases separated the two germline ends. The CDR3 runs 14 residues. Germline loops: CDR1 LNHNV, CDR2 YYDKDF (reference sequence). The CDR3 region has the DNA TGTGCCACCAGCAGAACCAGGAACACCGGGGAGCTGTTTTTT. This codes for CATSRTRNTGELFF.

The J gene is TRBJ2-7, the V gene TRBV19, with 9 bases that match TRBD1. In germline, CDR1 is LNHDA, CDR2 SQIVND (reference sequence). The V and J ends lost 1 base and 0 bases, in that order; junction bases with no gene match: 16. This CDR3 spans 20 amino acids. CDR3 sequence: CASSIGRRDREECSSYEQYV. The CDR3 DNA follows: TGTGCCAGTAGTATAGGGAGAAGGGACAGGGAGGAGTGTAGCTCCTACGAGCAGTACGTC.

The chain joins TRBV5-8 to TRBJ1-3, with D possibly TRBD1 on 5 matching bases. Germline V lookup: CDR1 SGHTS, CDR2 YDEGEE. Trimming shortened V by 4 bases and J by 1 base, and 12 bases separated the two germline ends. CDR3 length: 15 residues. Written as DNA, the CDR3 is TGTGCCAGCAGCGCCATGACAGTATCTGGAAACACCATATATTTT. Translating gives CASSAMTVSGNTIYF.